This T cell receptor beta chain derives from a study of liver allograft versus peripheral blood T cells. In the study overall: Peripheral blood of the recipients supplied T cell receptor repertoires that were compared with those in transplanted livers.

This clonotype is classed as medium-sized. Antigen specificity is unknown. The V and J ends lost 6 bases and 4 bases, in that order; junction bases with no gene match: 1. Germline loops: CDR1 MDHEN, CDR2 SYDVKM. This CDR3 contains 12 residues. TCRdb re-derived calls from the reads in MiXCR, one entry per CDR3 protein. The sample records about 13,000 distinct CDR3 sequences, less than 20% being singletons. Broader study findings: Liver allograft T cell receptor repertoires were reported to differ from peripheral blood repertoires.

The V and J genes are TRBV28 and TRBJ1-2; 8 nucleotides agree with TRBD1. This TCR came from a human patient who had a liver transplant. Some T cells may be the graft donor's. This chain's CDR3 is CASSRGPYGYTF. The CDR3 DNA sequence: TGTGCCAGCAGCAGGGGGCCCTATGGCTACACCTTC.